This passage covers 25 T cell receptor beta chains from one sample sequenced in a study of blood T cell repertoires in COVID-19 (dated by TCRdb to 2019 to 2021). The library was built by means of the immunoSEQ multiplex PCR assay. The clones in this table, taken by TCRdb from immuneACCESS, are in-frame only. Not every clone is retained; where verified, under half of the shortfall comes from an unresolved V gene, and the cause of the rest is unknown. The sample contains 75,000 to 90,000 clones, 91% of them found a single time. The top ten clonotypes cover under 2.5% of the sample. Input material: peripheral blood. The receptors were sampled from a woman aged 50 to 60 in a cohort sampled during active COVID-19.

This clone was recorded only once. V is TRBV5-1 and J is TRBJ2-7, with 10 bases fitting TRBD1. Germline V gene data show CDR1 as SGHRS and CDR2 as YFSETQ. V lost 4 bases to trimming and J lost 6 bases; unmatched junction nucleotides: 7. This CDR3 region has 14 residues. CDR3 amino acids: CASSTGTGAFEQYF. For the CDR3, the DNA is TGCGCCAGCAGCACCGGGACAGGGGCCTTCGAGCAGTACTTC.

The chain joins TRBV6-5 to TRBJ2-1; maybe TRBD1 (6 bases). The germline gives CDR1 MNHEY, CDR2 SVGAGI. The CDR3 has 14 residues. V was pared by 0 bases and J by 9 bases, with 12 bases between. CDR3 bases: TGTGCCAGCAGTTACTCGTTGGGGGCGGCTGAGCAGTTCTTC. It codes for CASSYSLGAAEQFF.

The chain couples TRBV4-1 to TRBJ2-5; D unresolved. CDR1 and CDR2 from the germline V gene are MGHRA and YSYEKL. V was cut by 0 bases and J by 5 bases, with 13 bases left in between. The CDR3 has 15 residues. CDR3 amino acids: CASSQDVARWETQYF. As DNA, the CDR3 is TGCGCCAGCAGCCAAGATGTCGCGCGTTGGGAGACCCAGTACTTC.

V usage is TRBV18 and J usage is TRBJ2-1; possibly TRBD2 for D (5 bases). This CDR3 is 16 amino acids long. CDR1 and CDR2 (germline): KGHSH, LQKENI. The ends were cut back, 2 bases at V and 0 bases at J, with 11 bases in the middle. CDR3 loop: CASSPSSGNSYNEQFF. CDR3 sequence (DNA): TGTGCCAGCTCACCATCCAGCGGCAACTCCTACAATGAGCAGTTCTTC.

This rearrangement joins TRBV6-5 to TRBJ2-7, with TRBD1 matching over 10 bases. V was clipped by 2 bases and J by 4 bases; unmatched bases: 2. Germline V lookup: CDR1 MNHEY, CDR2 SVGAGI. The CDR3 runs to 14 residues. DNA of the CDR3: TGTGCCAGCAGTTACAGGGGACAGGGGTACGAGCAGTACTTC. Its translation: CASSYRGQGYEQYF.

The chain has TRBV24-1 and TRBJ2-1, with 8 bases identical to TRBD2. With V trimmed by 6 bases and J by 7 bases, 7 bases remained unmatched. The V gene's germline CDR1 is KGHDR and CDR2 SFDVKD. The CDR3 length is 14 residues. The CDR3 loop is CATSSSGTRNEQFF. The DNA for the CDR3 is TGTGCCACCAGTTCTTCCGGGACTAGAAATGAGCAGTTCTTC.

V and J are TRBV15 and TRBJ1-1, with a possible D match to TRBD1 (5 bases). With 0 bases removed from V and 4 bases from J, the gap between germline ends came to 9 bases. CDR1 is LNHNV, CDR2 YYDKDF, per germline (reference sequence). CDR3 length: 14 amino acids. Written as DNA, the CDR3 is TGTGCCACCAGCAGAGACAGGGCAGGCACTGAAGCTTTCTTT. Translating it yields CATSRDRAGTEAFF.

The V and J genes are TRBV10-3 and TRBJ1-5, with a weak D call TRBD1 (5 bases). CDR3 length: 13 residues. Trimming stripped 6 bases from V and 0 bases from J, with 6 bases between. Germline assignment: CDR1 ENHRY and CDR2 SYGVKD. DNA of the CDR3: TGTGCCATCAGACAGGATAGCAATCAGCCCCAGCATTTT. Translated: CAIRQDSNQPQHF.

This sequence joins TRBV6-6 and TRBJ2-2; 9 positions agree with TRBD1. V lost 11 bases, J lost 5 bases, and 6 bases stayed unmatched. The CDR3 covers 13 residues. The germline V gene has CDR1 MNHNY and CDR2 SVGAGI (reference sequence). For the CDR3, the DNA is TGTGCCGCAGGGGACAGGGCAACCGGGGAGCTGTTTTTT. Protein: CAAGDRATGELFF.

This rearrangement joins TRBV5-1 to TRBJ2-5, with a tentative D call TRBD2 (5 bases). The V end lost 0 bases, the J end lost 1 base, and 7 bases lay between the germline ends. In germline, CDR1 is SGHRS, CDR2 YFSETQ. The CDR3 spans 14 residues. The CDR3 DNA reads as TGCGCCAGCAGCTTGGGTGAGGGCCAAGAGACCCAGTACTTC. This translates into CASSLGEGQETQYF.

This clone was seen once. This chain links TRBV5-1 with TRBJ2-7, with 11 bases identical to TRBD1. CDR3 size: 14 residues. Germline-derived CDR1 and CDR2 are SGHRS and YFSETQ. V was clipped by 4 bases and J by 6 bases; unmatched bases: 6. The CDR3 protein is CASSVRTGGVEQYF. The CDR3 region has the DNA TGCGCCAGCAGCGTCCGGACAGGGGGCGTCGAGCAGTACTTC.

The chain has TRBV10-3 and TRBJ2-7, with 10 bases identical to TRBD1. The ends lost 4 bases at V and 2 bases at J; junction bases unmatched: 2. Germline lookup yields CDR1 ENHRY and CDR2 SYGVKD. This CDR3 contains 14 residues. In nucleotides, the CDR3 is TGTGCCATCAGTGCAGGGACAGGGGCCTACGAGCAGTACTTC. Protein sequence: CAISAGTGAYEQYF.

The CDR3 sequence is CASSQDKTSGRASTGELFF. DNA for the CDR3: TGCGCCAGCAGCCAAGATAAGACTAGCGGGAGGGCCAGCACCGGGGAGCTGTTTTTT. This chain joins TRBV4-1 and TRBJ2-2; 14 nucleotides align to TRBD2. Germline loops: CDR1 MGHRA, CDR2 YSYEKL. V was pared by 0 bases and J by 4 bases, with 7 bases of the junction left unmatched. The CDR3 runs to 19 residues.

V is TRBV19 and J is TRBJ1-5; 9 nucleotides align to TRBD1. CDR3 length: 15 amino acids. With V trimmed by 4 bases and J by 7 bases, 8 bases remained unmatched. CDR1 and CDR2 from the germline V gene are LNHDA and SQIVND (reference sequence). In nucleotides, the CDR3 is TGTGCCAGTAGTACGCTAAGGGACAGGGAGCAGCCCCAGCATTTT. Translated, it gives CASSTLRDREQPQHF.

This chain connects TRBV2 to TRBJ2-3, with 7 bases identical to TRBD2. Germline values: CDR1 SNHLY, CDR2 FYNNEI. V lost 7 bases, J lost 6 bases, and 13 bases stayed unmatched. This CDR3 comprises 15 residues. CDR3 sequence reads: CASTPQGGRTDTQYF. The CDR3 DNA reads TGTGCCAGCACCCCCCAAGGCGGGAGAACTGATACGCAGTATTTT.

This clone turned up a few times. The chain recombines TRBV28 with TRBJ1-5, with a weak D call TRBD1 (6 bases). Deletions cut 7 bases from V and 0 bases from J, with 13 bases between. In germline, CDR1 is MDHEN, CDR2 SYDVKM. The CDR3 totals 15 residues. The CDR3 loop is CASTQGINSNQPQHF. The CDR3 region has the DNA TGTGCCAGCACCCAGGGGATAAATAGCAATCAGCCCCAGCATTTT.

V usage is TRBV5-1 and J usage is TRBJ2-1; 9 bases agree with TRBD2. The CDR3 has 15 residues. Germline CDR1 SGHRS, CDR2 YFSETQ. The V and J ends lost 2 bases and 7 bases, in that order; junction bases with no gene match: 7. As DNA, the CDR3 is TGCGCCAGCAGCTTCCAGGCGGGGGGGCGTAATGAGCAGTTCTTC. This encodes CASSFQAGGRNEQFF.

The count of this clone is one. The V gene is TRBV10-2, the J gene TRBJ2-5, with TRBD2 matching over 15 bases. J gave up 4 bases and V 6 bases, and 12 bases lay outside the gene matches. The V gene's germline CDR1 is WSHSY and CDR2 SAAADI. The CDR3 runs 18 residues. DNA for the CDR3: TGCGCCAGCAGGGGGACTAGCGGGAGGACCAGATCAACAGAGACCCAGTACTTC. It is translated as CASRGTSGRTRSTETQYF.

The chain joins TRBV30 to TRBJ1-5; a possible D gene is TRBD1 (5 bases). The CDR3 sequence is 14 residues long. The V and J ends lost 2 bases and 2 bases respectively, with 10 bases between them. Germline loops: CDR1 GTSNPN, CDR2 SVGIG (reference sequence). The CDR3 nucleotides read TGTGCCTGGAGTCCGCAGGGTGGCAATCAGCCCCAGCATTTT. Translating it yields CAWSPQGGNQPQHF.

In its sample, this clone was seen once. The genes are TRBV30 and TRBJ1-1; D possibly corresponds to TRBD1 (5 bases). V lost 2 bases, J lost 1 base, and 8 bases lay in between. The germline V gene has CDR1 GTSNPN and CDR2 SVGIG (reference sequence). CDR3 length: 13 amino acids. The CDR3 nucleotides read TGTGCCTGGAGTACCCAGGGGAACACTGAAGCTTTCTTT. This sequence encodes CAWSTQGNTEAFF.

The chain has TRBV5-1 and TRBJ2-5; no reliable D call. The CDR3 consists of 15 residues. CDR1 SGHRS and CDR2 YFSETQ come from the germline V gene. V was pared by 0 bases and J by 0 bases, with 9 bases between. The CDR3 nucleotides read TGCGCCAGCAGCTTGGTTGCGGCATACCAAGAGACCCAGTACTTC. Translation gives CASSLVAAYQETQYF.

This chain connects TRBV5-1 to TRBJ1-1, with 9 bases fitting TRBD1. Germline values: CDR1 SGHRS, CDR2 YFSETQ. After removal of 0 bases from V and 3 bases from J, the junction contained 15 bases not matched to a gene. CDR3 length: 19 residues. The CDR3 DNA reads TGCGCCAGCAGCTTGGGCAGGTGGACAGGGGTTCCCCGGGACACTGAAGCTTTCTTT. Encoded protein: CASSLGRWTGVPRDTEAFF.

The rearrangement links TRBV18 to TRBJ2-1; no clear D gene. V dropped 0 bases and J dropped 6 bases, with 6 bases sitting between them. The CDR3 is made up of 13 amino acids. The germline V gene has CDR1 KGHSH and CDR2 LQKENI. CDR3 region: CASSPPSINEQFF. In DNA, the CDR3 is TGTGCCAGCTCACCACCTAGCATCAATGAGCAGTTCTTC.

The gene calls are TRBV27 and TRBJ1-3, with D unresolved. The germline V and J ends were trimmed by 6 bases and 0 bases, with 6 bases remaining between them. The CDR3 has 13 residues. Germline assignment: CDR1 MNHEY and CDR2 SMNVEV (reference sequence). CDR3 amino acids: CASRPYSGNTIYF. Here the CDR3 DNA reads TGTGCCAGCAGACCCTACTCTGGAAACACCATATATTTT.

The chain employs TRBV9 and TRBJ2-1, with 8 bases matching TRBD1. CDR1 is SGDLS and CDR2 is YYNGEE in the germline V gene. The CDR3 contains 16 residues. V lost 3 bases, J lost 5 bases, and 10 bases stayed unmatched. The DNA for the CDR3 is TGTGCCAGCAGCGCCCATAAGGACAGGGTAGACAATGAGCAGTTCTTC. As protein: CASSAHKDRVDNEQFF. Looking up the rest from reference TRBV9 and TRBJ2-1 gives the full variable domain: DSGVTQTPKHLITATGQRVTLRCSPRSGDLSVYWYQQSLDQGLQFLIQYYNGEERAKGNILERFSAQQFPDLHSELNLSSLELGDSALYFCASSAHKDRVDNEQFFGPGTRLTVL.